Listed below are T cell receptor beta chains from one sample, sequenced in a study of T cells in localized non-small cell lung cancer. The method was immunoSEQ multiplex PCR; TCRdb's version includes in-frame clones alone and lacks a portion of them. The table includes roughly 25,000 clones, 80% to 95% detected once. The sequenced sample was peripheral blood, obtained before any cancer treatment. The source of these receptors is a woman aged 40 to 75 with stage I lung adenocarcinoma. Each CDR3 is given with its conserved first and last residue. The order of the fields is clone size, V gene, J gene, D gene, CDR3 protein, CDR3 DNA. A D gene is named only where the DNA matches it firmly. The size entry is marked missing in some rows and otherwise reads once, few, many or a size class.

abundance: -; v_gene: TRBV7-2; j_gene: TRBJ1-2; d_gene: TRBD1; CDR3aa: CASRGRGYTF; CDR3nt: TGTGCTTCCAGGGGGAGGGGCTACACCTTC
abundance: -; v_gene: TRBV2; j_gene: TRBJ2-7; d_gene: -; CDR3aa: CASTPYLGREQYF; CDR3nt: TGTGCCAGCACCCCCTACCTGGGGAGGGAGCAGTACTTC
abundance: -; v_gene: TRBV7-8; j_gene: TRBJ2-5; d_gene: -; CDR3aa: CASSQYQETQYF; CDR3nt: TGTGCCAGCAGCCAATACCAAGAGACCCAGTACTTC
abundance: -; v_gene: TRBV5-6; j_gene: TRBJ1-2; d_gene: TRBD1; CDR3aa: CASSLLGQGARGYTF; CDR3nt: TGTGCCAGCAGCTTGCTGGGACAGGGGGCGCGAGGCTACACCTTC
abundance: -; v_gene: TRBV4-1; j_gene: TRBJ2-1; d_gene: -; CDR3aa: CASRSTRNNEQFF; CDR3nt: TGCGCCAGCAGGTCAACTAGAAACAATGAGCAGTTCTTC
abundance: -; v_gene: TRBV28; j_gene: TRBJ1-1; d_gene: -; CDR3aa: CASSPHGGGNTEAFF; CDR3nt: TGTGCCAGCAGTCCTCATGGCGGGGGCAACACTGAAGCTTTCTTT
abundance: -; v_gene: TRBV7-9; j_gene: TRBJ2-3; d_gene: -; CDR3aa: CATSASEGPGDTQYF; CDR3nt: TGTGCCACCTCCGCCTCGGAGGGGCCAGGAGATACGCAGTATTTT
abundance: -; v_gene: TRBV6-1; j_gene: TRBJ1-5; d_gene: -; CDR3aa: CASKGQRPDQPQHF; CDR3nt: TGTGCCAGCAAAGGTCAGAGGCCCGATCAGCCCCAGCATTTT
abundance: -; v_gene: TRBV5-1; j_gene: TRBJ2-5; d_gene: -; CDR3aa: CASSLDPGGGQETQYF; CDR3nt: TGCGCCAGCAGCTTGGATCCGGGGGGCGGGCAGGAGACCCAGTACTTC
abundance: -; v_gene: TRBV20-1; j_gene: TRBJ1-2; d_gene: -; CDR3aa: CSAQGFNGYTF; CDR3nt: TGCAGTGCCCAGGGGTTCAATGGCTACACCTTC
abundance: -; v_gene: TRBV7-9; j_gene: TRBJ1-2; d_gene: TRBD1; CDR3aa: CASSLVGDSLGGYTF; CDR3nt: TGTGCCAGCAGCTTAGTCGGGGACAGTCTGGGGGGCTACACCTTC
abundance: -; v_gene: TRBV10-3; j_gene: TRBJ2-2; d_gene: TRBD2; CDR3aa: CAISEVAGGPGELFF; CDR3nt: TGTGCCATCAGTGAGGTAGCGGGAGGGCCCGGGGAGCTGTTTTTT
abundance: -; v_gene: TRBV25-1; j_gene: TRBJ1-1; d_gene: TRBD1; CDR3aa: CASSDDRAWSTEAFF; CDR3nt: TGTGCCAGCAGTGATGACAGGGCCTGGAGCACTGAAGCTTTCTTT
abundance: -; v_gene: TRBV7-2; j_gene: TRBJ2-7; d_gene: TRBD2; CDR3aa: CASSLVQRELQYF; CDR3nt: TGTGCCAGCAGCTTAGTACAGCGGGAACTACAGTACTTC
abundance: -; v_gene: TRBV5-4; j_gene: TRBJ1-2; d_gene: TRBD1; CDR3aa: CASSPETGGNLYGYTF; CDR3nt: TGTGCCAGCAGCCCAGAGACAGGGGGCAATCTCTATGGCTACACCTTC
abundance: -; v_gene: TRBV28; j_gene: TRBJ2-1; d_gene: TRBD1; CDR3aa: CASKGTGSYNEQFF; CDR3nt: TGTGCCAGCAAGGGGACAGGGTCCTACAATGAGCAGTTCTTC
abundance: -; v_gene: TRBV28; j_gene: TRBJ2-7; d_gene: -; CDR3aa: CASSPPRTFRDYEQYF; CDR3nt: TGTGCCAGCAGCCCCCCCAGAACCTTTCGGGACTACGAGCAGTACTTC
abundance: -; v_gene: TRBV5-1; j_gene: TRBJ1-1; d_gene: TRBD1; CDR3aa: CASSLALGGQMNTEAFF; CDR3nt: TGCGCCAGCAGCTTGGCTTTGGGGGGACAGATGAACACTGAAGCTTTCTTT
abundance: -; v_gene: TRBV4-2; j_gene: TRBJ2-7; d_gene: -; CDR3aa: CASSHPGNNTYEQYF; CDR3nt: TGTGCCAGCAGCCATCCGGGAAATAACACCTACGAGCAGTACTTC
abundance: -; v_gene: TRBV9; j_gene: TRBJ2-2; d_gene: -; CDR3aa: CASSVGTKKSGELFF; CDR3nt: TGTGCCAGCAGCGTAGGGACTAAAAAATCCGGGGAGCTGTTTTTT
abundance: once; v_gene: TRBV7-9; j_gene: TRBJ1-2; d_gene: -; CDR3aa: CASAEVGVNYGYTF; CDR3nt: TGTGCCAGCGCCGAAGTGGGGGTTAACTATGGCTACACCTTC
abundance: -; v_gene: TRBV7-2; j_gene: TRBJ2-7; d_gene: -; CDR3aa: CASSSRYEQYF; CDR3nt: TGTGCCAGCAGCTCGCGCTACGAGCAGTACTTC
abundance: -; v_gene: TRBV30; j_gene: TRBJ2-7; d_gene: TRBD2; CDR3aa: CAWSGGGREDEQYF; CDR3nt: TGTGCCTGGAGTGGTGGCGGGAGAGAAGACGAGCAGTACTTC
abundance: -; v_gene: TRBV27; j_gene: TRBJ2-7; d_gene: -; CDR3aa: CATADSPHGWEQYF; CDR3nt: TGTGCCACCGCGGACAGCCCCCACGGATGGGAGCAGTACTTC
abundance: -; v_gene: TRBV9; j_gene: TRBJ2-1; d_gene: TRBD2; CDR3aa: CASSVSGSDPAGDEQFF; CDR3nt: TGTGCCAGCAGCGTTTCAGGCAGCGACCCCGCGGGAGATGAGCAGTTCTTC
abundance: -; v_gene: TRBV28; j_gene: TRBJ2-1; d_gene: -; CDR3aa: CASSTGIGYNEQFF; CDR3nt: TGTGCCAGCAGTACGGGGATAGGGTACAATGAGCAGTTCTTC